This TCR beta chain comes out of a study of glioma-infiltrating T cells. Using RNA template, CDR3s of TCR alpha and beta were amplified with iRepertoire arm-PCR. Tissue mRNA or PBMC total RNA, about 90-450 ng, went into one-step reverse transcription and amplification. Using its own MiXCR run on the multiplex PCR reads, TCRdb lists one record per CDR3 protein. The table shows some 190,000 distinct CDR3 sequences, with about 32% occurring only once. This clonotype came up many times. The antigen is unknown. Notes on the study in general: Above-expected tissue-blood divergence occurred in all gliomas, most in low-grade ones. Very few CDR3 sequences were shared between tissue and blood.

The CDR3 has 14 residues. Germline CDR1 is MGHRA and CDR2 is YSYEKL. Trimming at V came to 5 bases and at J to 2 bases, leaving 3 bases not matched to a gene. The sample was glioma tissue, nonneoplastic brain tissue, or PBMCs (not recorded which). This clonotype originated in a human donor with low-grade glioma or glioblastoma, undergoing nonglioma brain surgery, or in good health (not recorded which). This chain links TRBV4-1 with TRBJ1-2; TRBD1 agrees at 9 bases. CDR3: CASSRDRDNYGYTF. CDR3 nucleotides: TGCGCCAGCAGCAGGGACAGGGACAACTATGGCTACACCTTC.